A single TCR beta chain is shown here with its context. Its antigen is not yet known. Base quality data are lacking; no much larger clone is found one base away. The data belong to a study of T cells after posttransplantation cyclophosphamide (dated by TCRdb to 2015 to 2016). In terms of the full investigation: Using TRB sequencing, the study followed how the T cell repertoire rebuilt after myeloablative bone marrow transplantation with posttransplantation cyclophosphamide given as GVHD prophylaxis. Public TRB sequences were searched against a database of over 3,000 sequences associated with responses to pathogens, tumor antigens, self-antigens and alloantigens. Blood from all 35 or so PTCy patients with 1-year posttransplant specimens was subjected to TRB sequencing. TRB sequencing was also done on up to roughly 3 additional blood samples from 2 to 5.2 years after transplant in 3 patients, and on pretransplant blood from several patients. Because TRA and TRB clonality correlated tightly in 9 samples, later TCR analyses were limited to TRB. Antigen receptor sequencing covered samples from some 35 PTCy-treated patients and around 15 of their related bone marrow donors. The paper's findings and limits, for the study overall: Across approximately 41 patients, TRB clonality was highly associated with recipient CMV seropositivity and CMV reactivation, and PTCy diversity was similar to diversity in CNI/methotrexate controls. The TRB repertoires of T cells infiltrating skin or the GI tract showed only limited overlap with the TRB repertoires found in blood. Donor-recipient similarity was low at 1-2 months but rose over the first year, and later blood repertoires were often dominated by donor CD8+ memory clones.

Taken from the germline V gene, the CDR1 and CDR2 loops are MGHRA and YSYEKL. There are 18 amino acids in the CDR3, from cysteine to phenylalanine inclusive. Only the CDR3 portion is preserved as DNA: 54 bases, with reading frame beginning at the first base. V loses 0 bases at its end and J loses 5 bases; junction bases beyond the gene matches: 14. Related bone marrow donors provided peripheral blood samples on the day of marrow donation. Mononuclear cells from peripheral blood and bone marrow were separated by Ficoll-Hypaque density centrifugation and then cryopreserved. TRB sequencing used genomic DNA with the immunoSEQ assay at survey resolution or the hsTCRB kit. As for the authors' bioinformatics: The immunoSEQ software handled initial read processing, and the LymphoSeq R package was used for repertoire analyses. Clonality was computed as 1 minus normalized Shannon entropy; Gini coefficient was also calculated for each TRB dataset. Phenotypes of unsorted samples were inferred by mapping TRB sequences from sorted subsets of the recipient or donor onto unsorted samples of the same recipient. TCRdb stores this immuneACCESS table with in-frame sequences only. Part of the clones is absent; in the studies checked, under half of the shortfall reflects unresolved V genes, and no reason is known for the rest. That table furnishes V, J and clone size, whereas the DNA furnished D and trimming. A total of approximately 50,000 clones appear in this sample, roughly 94% of them only once. The ten largest clones capture about 3% of the sample.

Material: PBMCs. The TCR was taken from a woman between 25 and 40 years old in good health and a related stem cell transplant donor. The chain is assembled from TRBV4-1 and TRBJ2-5; 8 nucleotides in the junction match TRBD1. This receptor has the CDR3 CASSQDTGRAGGRETQYF. The bases read TGCGCCAGCAGCCAAGATACGGGTCGCGCAGGGGGCCGGGAGACCCAGTACTTC.